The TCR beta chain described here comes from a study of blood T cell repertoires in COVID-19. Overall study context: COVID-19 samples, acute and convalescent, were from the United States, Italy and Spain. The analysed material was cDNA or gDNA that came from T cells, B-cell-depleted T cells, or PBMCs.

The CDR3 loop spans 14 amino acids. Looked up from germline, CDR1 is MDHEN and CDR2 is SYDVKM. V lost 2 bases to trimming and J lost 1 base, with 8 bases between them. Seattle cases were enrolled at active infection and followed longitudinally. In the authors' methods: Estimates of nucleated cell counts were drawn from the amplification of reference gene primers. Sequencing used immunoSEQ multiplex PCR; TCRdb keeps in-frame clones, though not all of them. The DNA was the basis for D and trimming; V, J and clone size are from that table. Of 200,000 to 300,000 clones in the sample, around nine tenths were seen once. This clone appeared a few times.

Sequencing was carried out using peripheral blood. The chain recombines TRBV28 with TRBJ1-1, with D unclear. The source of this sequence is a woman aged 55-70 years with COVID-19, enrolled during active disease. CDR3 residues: CASSLLRPNTEAFF. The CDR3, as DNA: TGTGCCAGCAGTTTACTGAGGCCGAACACTGAAGCTTTCTTT.